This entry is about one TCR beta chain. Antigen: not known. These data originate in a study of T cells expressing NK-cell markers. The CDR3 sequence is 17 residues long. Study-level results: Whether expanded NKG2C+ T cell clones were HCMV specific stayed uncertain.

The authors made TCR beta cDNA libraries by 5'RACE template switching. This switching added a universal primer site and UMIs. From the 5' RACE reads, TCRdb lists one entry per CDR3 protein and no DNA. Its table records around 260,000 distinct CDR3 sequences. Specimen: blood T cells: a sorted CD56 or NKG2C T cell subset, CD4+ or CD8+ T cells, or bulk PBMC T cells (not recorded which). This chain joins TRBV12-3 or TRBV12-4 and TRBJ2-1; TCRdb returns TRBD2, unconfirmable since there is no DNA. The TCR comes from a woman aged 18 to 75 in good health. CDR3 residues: CASKGVAGVSSYNEQFF.